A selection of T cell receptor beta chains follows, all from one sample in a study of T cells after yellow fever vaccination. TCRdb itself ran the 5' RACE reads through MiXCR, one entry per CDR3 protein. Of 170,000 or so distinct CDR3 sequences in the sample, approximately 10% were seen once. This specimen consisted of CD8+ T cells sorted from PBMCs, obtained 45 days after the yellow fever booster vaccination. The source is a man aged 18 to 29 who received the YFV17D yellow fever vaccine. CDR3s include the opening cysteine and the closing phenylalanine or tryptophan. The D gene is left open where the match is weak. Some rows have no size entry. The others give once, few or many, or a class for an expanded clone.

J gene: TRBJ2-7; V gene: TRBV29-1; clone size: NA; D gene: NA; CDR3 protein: CSVDGGNSYEQYF; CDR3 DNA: TGCAGCGTTGATGGCGGGAACTCCTACGAGCAGTACTTC
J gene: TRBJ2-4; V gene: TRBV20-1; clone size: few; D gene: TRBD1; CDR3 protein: CSARDRGGAKNIQYF; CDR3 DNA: TGCAGTGCTAGGGACAGGGGTGGTGCCAAAAACATTCAGTACTTC
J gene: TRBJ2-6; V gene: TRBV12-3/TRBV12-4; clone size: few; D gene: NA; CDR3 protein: CASSRTVTGANVLTF; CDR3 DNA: TGTGCCAGCAGTAGGACAGTCACGGGGGCCAACGTCCTGACTTTC
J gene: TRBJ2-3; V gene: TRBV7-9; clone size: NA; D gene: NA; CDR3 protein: CASSLDPGRGPDTQYF; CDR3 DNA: TGTGCCAGCAGCTTAGATCCTGGGCGGGGGCCAGATACGCAGTATTTT
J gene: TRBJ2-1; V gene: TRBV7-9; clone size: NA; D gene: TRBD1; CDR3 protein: CASSLPPGQGSSYNEQFF; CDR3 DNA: TGTGCCAGCAGCTTACCTCCGGGACAGGGGAGCTCCTACAATGAGCAGTTCTTC
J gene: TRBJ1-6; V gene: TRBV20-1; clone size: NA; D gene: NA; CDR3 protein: CSASSLHF; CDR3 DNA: TGCAGTGCTTCTTCCCTCCACTTT
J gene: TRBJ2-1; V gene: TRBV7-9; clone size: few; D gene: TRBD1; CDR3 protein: CASNDRDRAYNEQFF; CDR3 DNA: TGTGCCAGCAATGACCGGGACAGGGCATACAATGAGCAGTTCTTC
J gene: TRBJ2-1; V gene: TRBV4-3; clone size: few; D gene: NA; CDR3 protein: CASSQALYWNEQFF; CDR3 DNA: TGCGCCAGCAGCCAAGCCCTTTATTGGAATGAGCAGTTCTTC
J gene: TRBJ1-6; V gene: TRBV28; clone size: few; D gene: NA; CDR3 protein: CASSLDSPNSPLHF; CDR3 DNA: TGTGCCAGCAGTTTGGACAGCCCTAATTCACCCCTCCACTTT
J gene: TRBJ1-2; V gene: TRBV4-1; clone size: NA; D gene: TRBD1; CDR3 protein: CASSQGGTGVITYGYTF; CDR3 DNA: TGCGCCAGCAGTCAAGGCGGGACAGGGGTTATAACCTATGGCTACACCTTC
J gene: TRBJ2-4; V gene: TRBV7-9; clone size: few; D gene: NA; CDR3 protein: CASSLVSQNIQYF; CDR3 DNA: TGTGCCAGCAGCCTTGTGAGTCAAAACATTCAGTACTTC
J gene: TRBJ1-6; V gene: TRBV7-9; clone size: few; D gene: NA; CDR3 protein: CASSIPPAAPLHF; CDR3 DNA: TGTGCCAGCAGCATCCCTCCGGCTGCACCCCTCCACTTT
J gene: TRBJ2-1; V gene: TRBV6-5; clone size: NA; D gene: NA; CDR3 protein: CASSPGGRREQFF; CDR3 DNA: TGTGCCAGCAGTCCCGGGGGCCGCAGAGAGCAGTTCTTC
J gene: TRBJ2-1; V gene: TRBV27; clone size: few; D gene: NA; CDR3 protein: CASSLGTSYNEQFF; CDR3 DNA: TGTGCCAGCAGTTTAGGAACCTCCTACAATGAGCAGTTCTTC
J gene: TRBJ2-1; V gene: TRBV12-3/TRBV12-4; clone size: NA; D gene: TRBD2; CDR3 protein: CASSFVGGTDEQFF; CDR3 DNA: TGTGCCAGCAGTTTCGTGGGGGGGACCGATGAGCAGTTCTTC
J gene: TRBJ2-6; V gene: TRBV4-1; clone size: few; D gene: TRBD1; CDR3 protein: CASSQEGGQGADYSGANVLTF; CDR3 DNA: TGCGCCAGCAGCCAAGAAGGGGGACAGGGGGCCGATTACTCTGGGGCCAACGTCCTGACTTTC
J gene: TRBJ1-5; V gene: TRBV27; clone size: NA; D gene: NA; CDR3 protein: CASKQGNQPQHF; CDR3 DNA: TGTGCCAGCAAACAGGGCAATCAGCCCCAGCATTTT
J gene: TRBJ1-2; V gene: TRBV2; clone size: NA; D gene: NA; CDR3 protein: CASSTGYRNTF; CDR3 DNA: TGTGCCAGCAGTACAGGGTACCGCAACACCTTC
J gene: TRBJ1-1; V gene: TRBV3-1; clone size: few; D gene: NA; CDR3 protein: CASSRSASRNTEAFF; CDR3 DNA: TGTGCCAGCAGCCGAAGCGCGTCCAGGAACACTGAAGCTTTCTTT
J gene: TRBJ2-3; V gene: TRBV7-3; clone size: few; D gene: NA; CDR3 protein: CASSENGGATSDTQYF; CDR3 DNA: TGTGCCAGCAGCGAAAACGGGGGCGCGACCTCAGATACGCAGTATTTT
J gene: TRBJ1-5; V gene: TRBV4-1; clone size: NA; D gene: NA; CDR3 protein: CASSLASGSSNQPQHF; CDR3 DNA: TGCGCCAGCAGCCTGGCTTCCGGGTCTAGCAATCAGCCCCAGCATTTT
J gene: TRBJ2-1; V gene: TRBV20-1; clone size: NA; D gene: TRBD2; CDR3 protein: CSATGREGNEQFF; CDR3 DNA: TGCAGTGCTACAGGGAGGGAAGGCAATGAGCAGTTCTTC
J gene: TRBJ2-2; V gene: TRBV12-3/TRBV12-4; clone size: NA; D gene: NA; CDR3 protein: CASSFFSGGQTGELFF; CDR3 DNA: TGTGCCAGCAGTTTCTTCTCCGGGGGGCAGACCGGGGAGCTGTTTTTT
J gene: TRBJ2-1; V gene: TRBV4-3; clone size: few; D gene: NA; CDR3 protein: CASSQDELYPQSVEQFF; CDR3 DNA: TGCGCCAGCAGCCAAGATGAGCTCTACCCCCAAAGTGTTGAGCAGTTCTTC
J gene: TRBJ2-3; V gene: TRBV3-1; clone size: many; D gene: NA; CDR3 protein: CASSQEILADTQYF; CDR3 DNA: TGTGCCAGCAGCCAAGAAATACTGGCAGATACGCAGTATTTT
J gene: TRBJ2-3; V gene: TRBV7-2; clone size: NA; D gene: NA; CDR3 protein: CASLDSSVWMDTQYF; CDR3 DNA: TGTGCCAGCTTGGATTCGTCAGTCTGGATGGATACGCAGTATTTT
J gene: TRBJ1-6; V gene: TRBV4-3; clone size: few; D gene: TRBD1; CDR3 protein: CASSQDYRGLNSPLHF; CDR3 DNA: TGCGCCAGCAGCCAAGACTACAGGGGGCTTAATTCACCCCTCCACTTT
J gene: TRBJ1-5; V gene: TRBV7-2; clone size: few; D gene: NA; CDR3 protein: CASSLESGRGNQPQHF; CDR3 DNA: TGTGCCAGCAGCTTGGAGTCGGGGCGCGGGAATCAGCCCCAGCATTTT
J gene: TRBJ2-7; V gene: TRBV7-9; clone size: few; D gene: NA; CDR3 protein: CASSLVSPGNEQYF; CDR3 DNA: TGTGCCAGCAGCTTAGTCTCACCAGGAAACGAGCAGTACTTC
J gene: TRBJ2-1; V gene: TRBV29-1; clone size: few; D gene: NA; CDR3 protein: CSAGGGGGNEQFF; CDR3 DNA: TGCAGCGCTGGGGGGGGCGGTGGCAATGAGCAGTTCTTC
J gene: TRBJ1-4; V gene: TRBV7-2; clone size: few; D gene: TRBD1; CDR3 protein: CASSALHRGMSEKLFF; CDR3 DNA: TGTGCCAGCAGCGCCCTCCACAGGGGCATGAGTGAAAAACTGTTTTTT
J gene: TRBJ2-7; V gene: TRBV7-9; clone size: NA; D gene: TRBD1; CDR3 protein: CASSRTGHEQYF; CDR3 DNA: TGTGCCAGCAGCCGGACAGGGCACGAGCAGTACTTC
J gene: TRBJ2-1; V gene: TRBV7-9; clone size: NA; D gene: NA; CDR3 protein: CASCYTPNPEQFF; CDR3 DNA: TGTGCCAGCTGCTATACTCCGAATCCGGAGCAGTTCTTC
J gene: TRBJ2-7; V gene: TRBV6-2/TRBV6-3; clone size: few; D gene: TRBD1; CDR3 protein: CASSRARDRDVYEQYF; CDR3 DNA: TGTGCCAGCAGCAGGGCCAGGGACAGGGATGTCTACGAGCAGTACTTC
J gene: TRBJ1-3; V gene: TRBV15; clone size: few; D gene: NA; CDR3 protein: CATSRDRGLGNTIYF; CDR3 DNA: TGTGCCACCAGCAGAGACAGGGGCCTTGGAAACACCATATATTTT
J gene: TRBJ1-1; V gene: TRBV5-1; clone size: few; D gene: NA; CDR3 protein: CASSFPGGQANTEAFF; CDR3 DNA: TGCGCCAGCAGCTTCCCAGGAGGGCAGGCGAACACTGAAGCTTTCTTT
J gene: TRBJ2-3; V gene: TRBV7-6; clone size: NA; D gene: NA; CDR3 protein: CASSLLWGGTDTQYF; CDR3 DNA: TGTGCCAGCAGCCTATTATGGGGGGGCACAGATACGCAGTATTTT
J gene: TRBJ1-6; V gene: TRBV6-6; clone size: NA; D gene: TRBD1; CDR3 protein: CASTPGGLGSPLHF; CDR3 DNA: TGTGCCAGCACCCCAGGGGGTCTCGGGTCACCCCTCCACTTT
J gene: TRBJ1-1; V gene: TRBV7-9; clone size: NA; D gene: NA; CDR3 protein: CASSGTNGVNTEAFF; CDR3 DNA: TGTGCCAGCAGCGGTACAAACGGGGTGAACACTGAAGCTTTCTTT
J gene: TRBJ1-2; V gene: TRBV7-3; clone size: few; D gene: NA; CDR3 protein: CASSLLGGEFISYGYTF; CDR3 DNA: TGTGCCAGCAGCCTATTAGGTGGGGAATTCATTTCCTATGGCTACACCTTC
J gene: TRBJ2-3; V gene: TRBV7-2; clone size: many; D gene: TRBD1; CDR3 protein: CASRLRGPSPVEDTQYF; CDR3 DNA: TGTGCCAGCAGGTTAAGGGGGCCCTCGCCCGTTGAGGATACGCAGTATTTT
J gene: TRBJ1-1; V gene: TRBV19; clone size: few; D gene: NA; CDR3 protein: CASSMTNTEAFF; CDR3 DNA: TGTGCCAGTAGTATGACGAACACTGAAGCTTTCTTT
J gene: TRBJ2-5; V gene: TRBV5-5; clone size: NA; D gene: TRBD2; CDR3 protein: CASSRRGAGETQYF; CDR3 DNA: TGTGCCAGCAGCCGGCGGGGGGCGGGAGAGACCCAGTACTTC
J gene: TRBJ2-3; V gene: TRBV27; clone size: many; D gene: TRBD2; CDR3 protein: CATSGGMRDTQYF; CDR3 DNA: TGTGCCACCTCGGGGGGGATGAGGGATACGCAGTATTTT
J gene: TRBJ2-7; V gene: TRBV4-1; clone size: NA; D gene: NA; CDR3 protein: CASSQLLKTDHEQYF; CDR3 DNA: TGCGCCAGCAGCCAACTACTTAAAACAGACCACGAGCAGTACTTC
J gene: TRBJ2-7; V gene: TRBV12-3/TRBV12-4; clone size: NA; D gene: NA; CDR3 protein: CASSPRGAYEQYF; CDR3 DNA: TGTGCCAGCAGTCCCCGTGGGGCCTACGAGCAGTACTTC
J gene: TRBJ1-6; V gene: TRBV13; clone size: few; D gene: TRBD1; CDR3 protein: CASSSQDRERPLHF; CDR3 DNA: TGTGCCAGCAGCTCTCAGGACAGGGAGAGACCCCTCCACTTT
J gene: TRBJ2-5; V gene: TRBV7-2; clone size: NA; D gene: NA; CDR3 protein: CASSEQETQYF; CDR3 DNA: TGTGCCAGCAGCGAGCAGGAGACCCAGTACTTC
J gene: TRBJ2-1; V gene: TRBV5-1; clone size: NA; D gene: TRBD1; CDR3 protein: CASRLPLGQANEQFF; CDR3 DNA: TGCGCCAGCAGACTCCCTTTGGGACAGGCCAATGAGCAGTTCTTC